This entry lists 17 T cell receptor beta chains sequenced from one sample in a study of CD8 T cells in ankylosing spondylitis. Which antigens these TCRs recognize remains unknown. TCRdb recomputed calls from the 5' RACE reads with MiXCR, one row per CDR3 protein. This table has 200,000 to 250,000 distinct CDR3 sequences, 15% to 20% appearing once. Study results and caveats: Ankylosing spondylitis blood appeared to carry a characteristic TCR beta motif of seven to nine highly homologous variants.

Input material: blood, either unsorted or a sorted T cell fraction (not recorded which). The receptor set was obtained from a male donor with ankylosing spondylitis.

V is TRBV7-9 and J is TRBJ1-3, with D possibly TRBD1 on 6 matching bases. CDR3 length: 15 residues. V was shortened by 5 bases and J by 0 bases, with 11 bases between the two germline ends. From germline, CDR1 is SEHNR and CDR2 FQNEAQ (reference sequence). The CDR3 DNA sequence: TGTGCCAGCAGCGCAAGGACAGACTCTGGAAACACCATATATTTT. Translating gives CASSARTDSGNTIYF.

To note about this clonotype: One junction end disagrees with the germline gene, perhaps due to a read error. The rearrangement uses TRBV12-3 or TRBV12-4 and TRBJ2-7; 7 bases are shared with TRBD1. The CDR3 has 14 residues. For the CDR3, the DNA is TGTGCCTGCAGTTTGACAGGGACCTCCTACGAGCAGTACTTC. It codes for CACSLTGTSYEQYF.

The sample holds a few counts of this clonotype. This chain joins TRBV12-3 or TRBV12-4 and TRBJ1-5; no clear D. The CDR3 consists of 14 residues. V shed 6 bases and J shed 3 bases, with 12 bases lying between them. Here the CDR3 DNA reads TGTGCCAGCAGCCATGGACGGAACAATCAGCCCCAGCATTTT. It yields the protein CASSHGRNNQPQHF.

The V call is TRBV5-6, the J call TRBJ2-2, with no clear D. There are 13 residues in the CDR3. Trimming took off 0 bases at V and 7 bases at J, with 7 bases between the two ends. The germline V gene has CDR1 SGHDT and CDR2 YYEEEE. CDR3 residues: CASSLGYDGELFF. For the CDR3, the DNA is TGTGCCAGCAGCTTGGGATACGACGGGGAGCTGTTTTTT.

This clonotype was seen only a few times. V usage is TRBV12-3 or TRBV12-4 and J usage is TRBJ2-5; 12 positions agree with TRBD1. This CDR3 has 16 amino acids. The V gene end was trimmed by 5 bases and the J gene end by 5 bases; junction bases not matched to a gene: 9. The CDR3 loop reads CASSLTGTGGWETQYF. The DNA of the CDR3 is TGTGCCAGCAGTCTCACGGGGACAGGGGGCTGGGAGACCCAGTACTTC.

The rearrangement links TRBV20-1 to TRBJ2-3; D might be TRBD2 (5 bases). CDR3 length equals 15 residues. V was pared by 0 bases and J by 3 bases, with 13 bases between. Germline V gene lookup returns CDR1 DFQATT and CDR2 SNEGSKA (reference sequence). CDR3 in DNA: TGCAGTGCTAGAGATATTAGGCTAGCTACAGATACGCAGTATTTT. Residues: CSARDIRLATDTQYF.

This clonotype was counted only a few times. The chain carries TRBV7-6 and TRBJ2-3; 9 nucleotides line up with TRBD1. The J segment lost 0 bases and the V segment lost 3 bases, leaving 4 bases of the junction unmatched. The CDR3 runs 16 residues. Germline V gene lookup returns CDR1 SGHVS and CDR2 FNYEAQ. Written as DNA, the CDR3 is TGTGCCAGCAGCTTCTCCGGGACAGGGAGCACAGATACGCAGTATTTT. Translating gives CASSFSGTGSTDTQYF.

CDR3 nucleotides: TGTGCCAGCAGCTTAGTGGCTAGCGGGAGTTACGAGCAGTACTTC. This gives the protein CASSLVASGSYEQYF. This chain links TRBV7-9 with TRBJ2-7; 10 bases map to TRBD2. Looked up from germline, CDR1 is SEHNR and CDR2 is FQNEAQ (reference sequence). This CDR3 contains 15 residues. After removal of 1 base from V and 4 bases from J, the junction contained 4 bases not matched to a gene.

The V gene is TRBV12-3 or TRBV12-4, the J gene TRBJ2-3, with D perhaps matching TRBD2 (6 bases). V lost 3 bases to trimming and J lost 2 bases, with 15 bases between them. The CDR3 is 16 amino acids. In DNA form, the CDR3 reads TGTGCCAGCAGTTTCTTGGGGGGAGCGAACACAGATACGCAGTATTTT. Protein sequence: CASSFLGGANTDTQYF.

This clonotype was counted a few times. The genes are TRBV27 and TRBJ2-7, with D perhaps matching TRBD1 (5 bases). CDR3 length: 14 amino acids. V gave up 2 bases and J gave up 2 bases, with 10 bases separating them. Germline V gives CDR1 MNHEY, CDR2 SMNVEV (reference sequence). The CDR3 nucleotides are TGTGCCAGCAGTTTACAGGGCACGACCTACGAGCAGTACTTC. It specifies CASSLQGTTYEQYF.

The chain joins TRBV4-1 to TRBJ2-2; no firm D call. The germline CDR1 and CDR2 sequences are MGHRA and YSYEKL. Between the trimmed V and J ends, which lost 3 bases and 3 bases, there was a span of 14 bases. The CDR3 has 16 residues. The CDR3 nucleotides read TGCGCCAGCAGCCAGGGCCTGGGTACGGACACCGGGGAGCTGTTTTTT. The encoded protein is CASSQGLGTDTGELFF.

The chain recombines TRBV20-1 with TRBJ2-7; D assignment may be TRBD1 or TRBD2 (5 bases each). There are 15 residues in the CDR3. The V and J ends lost 0 bases and 2 bases respectively, with 14 bases between them. Germline CDR1 reads DFQATT; CDR2 reads SNEGSKA (reference sequence). The CDR3 loop reads CSARDWVSGPYEQYF. The CDR3 nucleotides are TGCAGTGCTAGAGATTGGGTCTCGGGACCCTACGAGCAGTACTTC.

This clonotype was recorded a few times. The CDR3 spells CASSLATGTSTDTQYF. As DNA, the CDR3 is TGTGCCAGCAGCTTAGCGACAGGGACTAGCACAGATACGCAGTATTTT. V is TRBV7-9 and J is TRBJ2-3; D is possibly TRBD1 (7 bases). The CDR3 spans 16 residues. Germline lookup yields CDR1 SEHNR and CDR2 FQNEAQ (reference sequence). V was shortened by 0 bases and J by 0 bases, with 10 bases between the two germline ends.

This sequence joins TRBV4-1 and TRBJ2-7, with D hard to call. Trimming took 4 bases from V and 4 from J, leaving 14 bases between them. Germline assignment: CDR1 MGHRA and CDR2 YSYEKL. The CDR3 runs 14 residues. CDR3 in amino acids: CASSPQSIQYEQYF. CDR3 DNA sequence: TGCGCCAGCAGCCCACAATCTATCCAGTACGAGCAGTACTTC.

The J gene is TRBJ2-1, the V gene TRBV5-6; D is unclear. This CDR3 spans 11 amino acids. V was trimmed by 4 bases and J by 6 bases, leaving 5 bases between them. Germline CDR1 SGHDT, CDR2 YYEEEE. The DNA for the CDR3 is TGTGCCAGCAGCCAATCCAATGAGCAGTTCTTC. This translates into CASSQSNEQFF.

This clonotype was seen ten or more times. The chain employs TRBV7-8 and TRBJ2-1; 8 positions match TRBD2. The germline CDR1 and CDR2 sequences are SGHVS and FQNEAQ. The CDR3 is made up of 15 amino acids. J lost 5 bases, V lost 3 bases, and 6 bases had no gene match. The CDR3 loop reads CASSFESSGDNEQFF. CDR3 nucleotide sequence: TGTGCCAGCAGCTTTGAGAGTAGCGGGGACAATGAGCAGTTCTTC.

The J gene is TRBJ2-3, the V gene TRBV14; 7 nucleotides match TRBD2. This CDR3 has 15 amino acids. With V trimmed by 1 base and J by 4 bases, 5 bases remained unmatched. From germline, CDR1 is SGHDN and CDR2 FVKESK. The CDR3, as DNA: TGTGCCAGCAGCCAAGTACTAGCGTCGGCAGATACGCAGTATTTT. This encodes CASSQVLASADTQYF.